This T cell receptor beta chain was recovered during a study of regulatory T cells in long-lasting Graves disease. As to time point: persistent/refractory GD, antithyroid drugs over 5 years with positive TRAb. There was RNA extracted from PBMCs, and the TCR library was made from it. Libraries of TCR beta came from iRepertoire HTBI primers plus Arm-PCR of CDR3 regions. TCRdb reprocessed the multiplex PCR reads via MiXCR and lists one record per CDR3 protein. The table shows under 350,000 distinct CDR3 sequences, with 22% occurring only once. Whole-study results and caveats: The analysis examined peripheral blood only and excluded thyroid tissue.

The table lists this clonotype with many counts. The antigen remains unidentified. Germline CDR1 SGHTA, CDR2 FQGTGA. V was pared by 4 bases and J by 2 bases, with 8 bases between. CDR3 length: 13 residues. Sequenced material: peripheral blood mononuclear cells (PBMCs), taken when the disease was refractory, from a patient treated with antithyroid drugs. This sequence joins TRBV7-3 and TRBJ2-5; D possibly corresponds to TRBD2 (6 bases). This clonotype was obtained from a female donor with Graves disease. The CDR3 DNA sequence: TGTGCCAGCAGCTCTAGCGCACAAGAGACCCAGTACTTC. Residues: CASSSSAQETQYF.